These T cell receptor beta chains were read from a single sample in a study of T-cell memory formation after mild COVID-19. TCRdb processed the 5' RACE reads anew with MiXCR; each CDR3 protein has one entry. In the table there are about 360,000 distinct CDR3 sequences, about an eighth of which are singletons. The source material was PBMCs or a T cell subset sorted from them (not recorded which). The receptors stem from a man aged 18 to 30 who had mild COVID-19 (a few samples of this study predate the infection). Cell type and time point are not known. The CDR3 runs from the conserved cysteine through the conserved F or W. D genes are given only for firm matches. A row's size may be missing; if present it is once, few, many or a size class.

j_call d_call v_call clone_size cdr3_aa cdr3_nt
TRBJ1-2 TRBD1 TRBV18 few CASSPGTGYNGYGYTF TGTGCCAGCTCACCAGGGACAGGGTATAATGGCTATGGCTACACCTTC
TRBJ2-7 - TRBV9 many CASSGLLYEQYF TGTGCCAGCAGCGGCCTCCTTTACGAGCAGTACTTC
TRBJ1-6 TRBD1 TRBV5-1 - CASSPRDRAEYSPLHF TGCGCCAGCAGCCCCCGGGACAGGGCGGAATATTCACCCCTCCACTTT
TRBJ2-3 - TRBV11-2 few CASSLYSSTDTQYF TGTGCCAGCAGCTTATACTCGAGCACAGATACGCAGTATTTT
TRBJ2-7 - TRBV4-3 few CASSQDSGPGSYEQYF TGCGCCAGCAGCCAAGATTCGGGTCCCGGATCCTACGAGCAGTACTTC
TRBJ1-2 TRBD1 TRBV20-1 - CSASDRETNYGYTF TGCAGTGCCTCCGACAGGGAGACTAACTATGGCTACACCTTC
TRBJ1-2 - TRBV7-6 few CASSSGGPNYGYTF TGTGCCAGCAGCTCCGGCGGACCTAACTATGGCTACACCTTC
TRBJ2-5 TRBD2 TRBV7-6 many CASSITSGGETQYF TGTGCCAGCAGCATCACTAGCGGCGGGGAGACCCAGTACTTC
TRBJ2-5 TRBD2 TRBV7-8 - CASSLRTSGSQETQYF TGTGCCAGCAGCTTACGGACTAGCGGGTCCCAAGAGACCCAGTACTTC
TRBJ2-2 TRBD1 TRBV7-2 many CASSIRDRANTGELFF TGTGCCAGCAGCATAAGGGACAGAGCGAACACCGGGGAGCTGTTTTTT
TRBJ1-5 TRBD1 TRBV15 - CATSSGQGTFSQHF TGTGCCACCAGCAGTGGACAGGGGACCTTTTCCCAGCATTTT
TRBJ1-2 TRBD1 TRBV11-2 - CASSLGGTADYGYTF TGTGCCAGCAGCTTAGGGGGGACAGCAGACTATGGCTACACCTTC
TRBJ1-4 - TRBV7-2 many CASSLNRATNEKLFF TGTGCCAGCAGCTTAAACAGGGCAACTAATGAAAAACTGTTTTTT
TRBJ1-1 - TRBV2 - CASLRGDGSEAFF TGTGCCAGCCTGAGGGGCGACGGTTCTGAAGCTTTCTTT
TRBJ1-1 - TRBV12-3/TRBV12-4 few CASSLLRTVEAFF TGTGCCAGCAGTTTACTGAGGACTGTTGAAGCTTTCTTT
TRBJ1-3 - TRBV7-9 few CASSLFWGNTIYF TGTGCCAGCAGCTTGTTCTGGGGAAACACCATATATTTT
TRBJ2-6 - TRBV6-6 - CASRDSRYTGANVLTF TGTGCCAGCAGAGACAGCAGGTACACTGGGGCCAACGTCCTGACTTTC